This T cell receptor (beta chain) is from a study of neurological immune-mediated disorders. Time point of the sample: technical triplicate 2. This clonotype was picked up many times. The germline V and J ends were trimmed by 2 bases and 7 bases, with 15 bases remaining between them. Germline V gene sequence: CDR1 DFQATT, CDR2 SNEGSKA (reference sequence). The CDR3 is made up of 14 amino acids. TCRdb redid the calling of the 5' RACE reads with MiXCR, one entry per CDR3 protein. The sample carries about 59,000 distinct CDR3 sequences, 24% recorded once. The chain couples TRBV20-1 to TRBJ2-4; perhaps TRBD1 as D (6 bases). The clonotype originates from a man aged 55-75 years with HTLV-1-associated myelopathy (HAM/TSP). The specimen sequenced was PBMCs. Written as DNA, the CDR3 is TGCAGTGCTAGATACCGGGACATAGCGAACATTCAGTACTTC. It codes for CSARYRDIANIQYF.